A single sample is the source of the 16 T cell receptor beta chains below, sequenced in a study of shared T cell receptors in the human thymus. The method was immunoSEQ multiplex PCR; TCRdb's version includes in-frame clones alone and lacks a portion of them. The repertoire holds 700,000 or so clones, approximately 83% seen once, with 0.008% to 0.011% in the top ten. The data were also submitted as part of a second study, on human thymus T cells.

Sequenced: thymocytes. These receptors were obtained from a girl less than two years old with a congenital heart defect.

This clone was seen just once. The chain has TRBV10-3 and TRBJ2-5, with 9 nucleotides matching TRBD2. The CDR3 loop spans 17 amino acids. The junction had 11 bases not matched to a gene; V was cut back by 2 bases and J by 4 bases. Germline V gives CDR1 ENHRY, CDR2 SYGVKD. The CDR3 nucleotides read TGTGCCATCAGTGAGCCTAGCGGGGACGAATCGGGAGAGACCCAGTACTTC. Translating it yields CAISEPSGDESGETQYF.

The chain carries TRBV5-8 and TRBJ1-1; D gene unclear. The V and J ends lost 4 bases and 0 bases respectively, with 10 bases between them. CDR1 SGHTS and CDR2 YDEGEE come from the germline V gene. The CDR3 length is 14 residues. The CDR3 here is CASSPGRLNTEAFF. The CDR3, as DNA: TGTGCCAGCAGCCCGGGAAGATTGAACACTGAAGCTTTCTTT.

This clone was found a few times. The CDR3 coding sequence is TGCAGCGTTGGGGAGACGGTGGATCAGCCCCAGCATTTT. This encodes CSVGETVDQPQHF. The chain is built from TRBV29-1 and TRBJ1-5; D call uncertain. Trimming took off 4 bases at V and 5 bases at J, with 12 bases between the two ends. Germline CDR1 and CDR2: SQVTM and ANQGSEA. This CDR3 contains 13 residues.

This sequence joins TRBV4-1 and TRBJ2-3, with D hard to call. Trimming took 3 bases from V and 5 from J, leaving 18 bases between them. This CDR3 spans 16 amino acids. CDR1 is MGHRA and CDR2 is YSYEKL in the germline V gene. The CDR3: CASSQRSAGYLDTQYF. The CDR3 nucleotides read TGCGCCAGCAGCCAGCGTTCGGCAGGTTATTTAGATACGCAGTATTTT.

This CDR3 is CASSPRTGGETQYF. The CDR3, as DNA: TGTGCCAGCTCACCCCGTACAGGGGGCGAGACCCAGTACTTC. The chain combines TRBV18 with TRBJ2-5; 9 positions agree with TRBD1. The germline gives CDR1 KGHSH, CDR2 LQKENI. The CDR3 is 14 amino acids. Losses at the gene ends were 3 bases for V and 5 bases for J; bases not matched to a gene: 4.

The gene calls are TRBV5-1 and TRBJ2-1; the match to TRBD1 covers 8 bases. V shed 4 bases and J 7 bases; nucleotides not matched to a gene: 13. The CDR3 has 16 residues. Germline-derived CDR1 and CDR2 are SGHRS and YFSETQ. The CDR3 sequence is CASSPGGQGERNEQFF. In DNA, the CDR3 is TGCGCCAGCAGCCCTGGCGGACAGGGTGAGAGGAATGAGCAGTTCTTC.

CDR3 residues: CASSLGPRQCDLYEQYF. In nucleotides, the CDR3 is TGTGCCAGCAGCTTAGGCCCTCGACAGTGTGACCTTTACGAGCAGTACTTC. The J gene is TRBJ2-7, the V gene TRBV7-6; TRBD1 is a possible D gene (5 bases). The CDR3 sequence is 17 residues long. CDR1 is SGHVS, CDR2 FNYEAQ, per germline. V lost 1 base and J lost 4, with 20 bases in between.

The V gene is TRBV6-5, the J gene TRBJ1-3, with D unresolved. Germline V gives CDR1 MNHEY, CDR2 SVGAGI. The V end was cut by 2 bases, the J end by 0 bases, with 11 bases between. The CDR3 extends over 16 amino acids. The DNA of the CDR3 is TGTGCCAGCAGTTACAGGATCGGGAGCTCTGGAAACACCATATATTTT. This encodes CASSYRIGSSGNTIYF.

The chain couples TRBV19 to TRBJ2-3; 7 bases are shared with TRBD1. Germline trimming cut 3 bases from V and 4 bases from J; bases unmatched to any gene: 7. Germline-derived CDR1 and CDR2 are LNHDA and SQIVND (reference sequence). This CDR3 region has 15 residues. The CDR3 coding sequence is TGTGCCAGTAGTATGATGGATCAGGGGGCAGATACGCAGTATTTT. Translation gives CASSMMDQGADTQYF.

The chain has TRBV6-5 and TRBJ1-2; TRBD1 is a possible D gene (6 bases). Germline V lookup: CDR1 MNHEY, CDR2 SVGAGI. The CDR3 runs 14 residues. V lost 11 bases and J lost 1, with 17 bases in between. CDR3 amino acids: CAVSDRSNNYGYTF. CDR3 in DNA: TGTGCCGTATCCGACAGGAGTAATAACTATGGCTACACCTTC.

The chain uses TRBV7-2 and TRBJ2-5; D is perhaps TRBD1 (5 bases). V dropped 2 bases and J dropped 0 bases, with 10 bases sitting between them. The CDR3 runs to 15 residues. Germline values: CDR1 SGHTA, CDR2 FQGNSA. The CDR3 nucleotides are TGTGCCAGCAGCTTAATGGCGGACAACCAAGAGACCCAGTACTTC. Translated, it gives CASSLMADNQETQYF.

This clone has a handful of counts. The chain recombines TRBV4-2 with TRBJ2-5; TRBD2 agrees at 11 bases. CDR1 is LGHNA and CDR2 is YNFKEQ in the germline V gene. The CDR3 contains 19 residues. With V trimmed by 0 bases and J by 2 bases, 11 bases remained unmatched. The CDR3 loop is CASSQDQNRLAGKQETQYF. The CDR3 region has the DNA TGTGCCAGCAGCCAAGATCAAAATAGACTAGCGGGGAAGCAAGAGACCCAGTACTTC.

The chain carries TRBV27 and TRBJ2-3; 9 nucleotides match TRBD1. Trimming removed 4 bases from V and 1 base from J; junction bases left unmatched: 6. The CDR3 covers 16 residues. Germline V CDR1 and CDR2: MNHEY, SMNVEV (reference sequence). The CDR3 here is CASSSIGTGRTDTQYF. DNA of the CDR3: TGTGCCAGCAGTTCCATTGGGACAGGGCGCACAGATACGCAGTATTTT.

The V and J genes are TRBV5-8 and TRBJ1-5; perhaps TRBD1 as D (5 bases). Between the trimmed V and J ends, which lost 7 bases and 4 bases, there was a span of 12 bases. Germline V gene lookup returns CDR1 SGHTS and CDR2 YDEGEE. The CDR3 covers 13 residues. The CDR3 sequence is CASFGQNNQPQHF. As DNA, the CDR3 is TGTGCCAGCTTCGGACAAAATAATCAGCCCCAGCATTTT.

The V and J genes are TRBV6-1 and TRBJ1-5; D unresolved. V was shortened by 2 bases and J by 9 bases, with 14 bases between the two germline ends. The CDR3 is 14 amino acids. Germline-derived CDR1 and CDR2 are MNHNS and SASEGT. The CDR3 bases are TGTGCCAGCAGTGAACGGCGTGGAGGGCGGCCCCAGCATTTT. Protein sequence: CASSERRGGRPQHF.

This clone was detected only once. This chain uses TRBV4-3 with TRBJ1-2, with D maybe TRBD1 (6 bases). V gave up 0 bases and J gave up 4 bases, with 33 bases separating them. This CDR3 has 22 amino acids. CDR1 LGHNA and CDR2 YSLEER come from the germline V gene. The CDR3 DNA follows: TGCGCCAGCAGCCAAGAGGGCATGTTAGTTCAGGGGCCCCTCGGGTCAGGCTATGGCTACACCTTC. Amino acid sequence: CASSQEGMLVQGPLGSGYGYTF.